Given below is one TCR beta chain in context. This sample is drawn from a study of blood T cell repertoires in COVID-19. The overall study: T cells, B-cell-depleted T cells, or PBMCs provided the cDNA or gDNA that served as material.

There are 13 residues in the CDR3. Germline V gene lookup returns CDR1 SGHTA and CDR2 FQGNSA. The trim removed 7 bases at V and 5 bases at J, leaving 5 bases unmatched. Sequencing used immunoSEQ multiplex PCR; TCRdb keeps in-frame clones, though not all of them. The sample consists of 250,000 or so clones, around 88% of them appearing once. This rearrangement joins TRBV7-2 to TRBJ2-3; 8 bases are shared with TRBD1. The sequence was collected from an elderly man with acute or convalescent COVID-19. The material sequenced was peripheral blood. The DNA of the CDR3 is TGTGCCAGCAACCAGGGGGCGGGAGATACGCAGTATTTT. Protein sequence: CASNQGAGDTQYF.